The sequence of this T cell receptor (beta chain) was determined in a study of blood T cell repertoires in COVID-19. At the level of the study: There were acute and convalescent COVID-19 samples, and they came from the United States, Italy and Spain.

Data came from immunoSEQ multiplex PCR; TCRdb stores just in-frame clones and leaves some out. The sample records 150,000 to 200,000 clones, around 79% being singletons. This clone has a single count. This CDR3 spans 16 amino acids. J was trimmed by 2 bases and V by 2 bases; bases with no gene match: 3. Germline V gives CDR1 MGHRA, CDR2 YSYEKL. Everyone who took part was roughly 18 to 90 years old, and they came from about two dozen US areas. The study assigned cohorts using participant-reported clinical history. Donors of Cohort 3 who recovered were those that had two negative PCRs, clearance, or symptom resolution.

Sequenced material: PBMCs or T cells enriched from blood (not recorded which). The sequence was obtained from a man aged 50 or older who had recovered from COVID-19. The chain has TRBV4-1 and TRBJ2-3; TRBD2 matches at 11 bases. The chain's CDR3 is CASSQRLAGNTDTQYF. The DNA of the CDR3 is TGCGCCAGCAGCCAACGACTAGCGGGGAACACAGATACGCAGTATTTT.